A selection of T cell receptor beta chains follows, all from one sample in a study of regulatory T cells in long-lasting Graves disease. TCRdb re-called the multiplex PCR reads with MiXCR, one entry per CDR3 protein. The profile covers over 300,000 distinct CDR3 sequences, with roughly a sixth appearing a single time and over 20% taken by the ten largest. This specimen was peripheral blood mononuclear cells (PBMCs), taken at new diagnosis, from a patient treated with antithyroid drugs. The receptor set was obtained from a female donor with Graves disease. Each CDR3 is given with its conserved first and last residue. D genes are given only for firm matches. Not all rows give a size; the values are once, few, many and, for expanded clones, a class.

v_call	d_call	clone_size	j_call	cdr3_nt	cdr3_aa
TRBV4-1	TRBD1	few	TRBJ2-1	TGCGCCAGCAGCCAAGTCTTCTTTCAGACAGGGAAGCAGTTCTTC	CASSQVFFQTGKQFF
TRBV9	NA	many	TRBJ2-1	TGTGCCAGCAGCTCTAGGTGGGCTTCTCCCTACAATGAGCAGTTCTTC	CASSSRWASPYNEQFF
TRBV27	TRBD2	many	TRBJ2-1	TGTGCCAGCAGTTTGCTAGCGGGAGGTACTTCCTACAATGAGCAGTTCTTC	CASSLLAGGTSYNEQFF
TRBV11-2	NA	NA	TRBJ1-2	TGTGCCAGCAGCATCCTGCAGGGAACGATAAACTATGACTACACCTTC	CASSILQGTINYDYTF
TRBV28	NA	many	TRBJ2-3	TGTGCCAGCAGTCCCTGGGATACGCAGTATTTT	CASSPWDTQYF
TRBV2	NA	many	TRBJ2-6	TGTGCCAGCAGTGAAAAAAGGGACGTTAGCTCTGGGGCCAACGTCCTGACTTTC	CASSEKRDVSSGANVLTF
TRBV2	NA	many	TRBJ1-1	TGTGCCAGCAGTTGGGGCGGGAGGGTGAACACTGAAGCTTTCTTT	CASSWGGRVNTEAFF
TRBV27	NA	few	TRBJ2-1	TGTGCCAGCAGTTTTACGGTAGAGGCCCCCTACAATGAGCAGTTCTTC	CASSFTVEAPYNEQFF
TRBV7-2	NA	many	TRBJ2-7	TGTGCCAGCAGCTCACATACCCTCAGGAATCCTAACTCCTACGAGCAGTACTTC	CASSSHTLRNPNSYEQYF
TRBV29-1	NA	many	TRBJ1-1	TGCAGCGTACATGCAGGGGTGTCTGAAGCTTTCTTT	CSVHAGVSEAFF
TRBV18	NA	few	TRBJ2-1	TGTGCCAGCTCCCCCGGTGGGCGCTCGAGCTCCTACAATGAGCAGTTCTTC	CASSPGGRSSSYNEQFF
TRBV27	NA	few	TRBJ1-4	TGTGCCAGCACCTCCTTGGGGAGGGCTGATGAAAAACTGTTTTTT	CASTSLGRADEKLFF
TRBV27	NA	many	TRBJ2-1	TGTGCCAGCAGTTTGAGAGGGCTGAGTGGGATTGAGCAGTTCTTC	CASSLRGLSGIEQFF
TRBV7-2	NA	many	TRBJ2-3	TGTGCCAGCAGCTCTCGGACTAGCACAGATACGCAGTATTTT	CASSSRTSTDTQYF
TRBV6-2/TRBV6-3	NA	NA	TRBJ2-7	TGTGCCAGTTCGGACTATTCCGACTCCTACGAGCAGTACTTC	CASSDYSDSYEQYF
TRBV19	NA	many	TRBJ1-1	TGTGCCAGTAGCCCCCTTGGCGAGGGGCAGAACACTGAAGCTTTCTTT	CASSPLGEGQNTEAFF
TRBV12-3/TRBV12-4	NA	many	TRBJ1-2	TGTGCCAGCAGTTTTTACCCTCGTCCTGGCTACACCTTC	CASSFYPRPGYTF
TRBV5-6	NA	NA	TRBJ2-4	TGTGCCAGCAGATATTCGTCAGGGGTCAAAAACATTCAGTACTTC	CASRYSSGVKNIQYF
TRBV6-2/TRBV6-3	NA	NA	TRBJ2-7	TGTGCCAGCAGTTCAAGACAGGTAGAGCGGTCCTACGAGCAGTACTTC	CASSSRQVERSYEQYF
TRBV7-9	TRBD2	many	TRBJ2-3	TGTGCCAGCAGCGTAGAGCGGGGGCCTAGCACAGATACGCAGTATTTT	CASSVERGPSTDTQYF
TRBV12-3/TRBV12-4	NA	many	TRBJ1-2	TGTGCCAGCAGTTTAACACTACAACGGACAAGGTCTGACTATGGCTACACCTTC	CASSLTLQRTRSDYGYTF
TRBV30	NA	many	TRBJ2-5	TGTGCCTGGGGCCGGGACTCCGGAGAGACCCAGTACTTC	CAWGRDSGETQYF
TRBV6-1	NA	many	TRBJ2-3	TGTGCCAGCGGCGTCAGGGGGGACACAGATACGCAGTATTTT	CASGVRGDTDTQYF
TRBV19	NA	many	TRBJ1-1	TGTGCCAGTAGTATCGGCGGCTTGGAGGATACTACAGCTTTCTTT	CASSIGGLEDTTAFF
TRBV7-2	NA	many	TRBJ1-5	TGTGCCAGCAACTCAGACCCTAATCAGCCCCAGCATTTT	CASNSDPNQPQHF
TRBV7-2	NA	many	TRBJ2-2	TGTGCCAGCAGCATCGCAACGGTCGGGGAGCTGTTTTTT	CASSIATVGELFF
TRBV20-1	NA	many	TRBJ2-7	TGCAGTGCCCTAGCCTCGGACATATCCTACGAGCAGTACTTC	CSALASDISYEQYF
TRBV7-9	NA	many	TRBJ1-1	TGTGCCAGCAGCTTAGAAACAGAGGTTGAAGCTTTCTTT	CASSLETEVEAFF
TRBV27	TRBD1	many	TRBJ1-5	TGTGCCAGCAGGCTTAGGACAGGGGATCAGCCCCAGCATTTT	CASRLRTGDQPQHF
TRBV4-2	TRBD1	many	TRBJ1-1	TGTGCCAGCAGCCGGGACCCGGACAGGGGGCACACTGAAGCTTTCTTT	CASSRDPDRGHTEAFF
TRBV6-9	NA	few	TRBJ1-6	TGTGCCAGCAGTTACTCTGAAAGTTCGAATTCACCCCTCCACTTT	CASSYSESSNSPLHF
TRBV28	NA	many	TRBJ1-5	TGTGCCAGCAGTTCCTTGCCGGCGGTTATCAATCAGCCCCAGCATTTT	CASSSLPAVINQPQHF
TRBV28	TRBD1	many	TRBJ2-2	TGTGCCAGCAGTTTGTGGGACAGGGCCACCGGGGAGCTGTTTTTT	CASSLWDRATGELFF
TRBV18	TRBD1	NA	TRBJ1-1	TGTGCCAGCTCACCCAAACAGGGGCGAAGGGACACTGAAGCTTTCTTT	CASSPKQGRRDTEAFF
TRBV3-1	NA	many	TRBJ1-4	TGTGCCAGCAGCCAAGCGCCCGGAGGTGGTGAAAAACTGTTTTTT	CASSQAPGGGEKLFF
TRBV20-1	NA	many	TRBJ1-2	TGCAGTGCTAGTGCTAGCAGAGCTAGGTATGGCTACACCTTC	CSASASRARYGYTF
TRBV27	NA	few	TRBJ1-5	TGTGCCAGCAGTTTTCTCGGGAAGTCCCAGCATTTT	CASSFLGKSQHF
TRBV10-3	TRBD2	NA	TRBJ2-3	TGTGCCATAGGAAGGAGTTACGGGACTAGCGGGGGCCCTAGCACAGATACGCAGTATTTT	CAIGRSYGTSGGPSTDTQYF
TRBV28	NA	many	TRBJ2-3	TGTGCCAGCAGTTCGGACTCGCAGACTAGCACAGATACGCAGTATTTT	CASSSDSQTSTDTQYF
TRBV5-1	TRBD1	many	TRBJ2-7	TGCGCCAGCAGCCTAGACAGGGGGACTCGCGAGCAGTACTTC	CASSLDRGTREQYF
TRBV20-1	NA	many	TRBJ1-1	TGCAGTGCTAGCGGACAGATGAACACTGAAGCTTTCTTT	CSASGQMNTEAFF
TRBV4-1	NA	NA	TRBJ1-2	TGCGCCAGCAGCCAAGACAACAGTCCCTATGGCTACACCTTC	CASSQDNSPYGYTF